Below are 6 T cell receptor beta chains sequenced from a single sample in a study of graft-versus-host responses after intestinal transplantation. These TCRs' antigens remain unknown. The data were produced by immunoSEQ multiplex PCR, yet TCRdb's version contains in-frame clones alone and is incomplete. The profile shows some 80,000 clones, more than 85% of them singletons. This specimen consisted of unstimulated CD8+ T cells sorted from spleen or lymph node cells, obtained before transplant. Receptors were obtained from a human donor who was the organ donor for an intestinal transplant.

This clone appeared a single time. The V gene is TRBV6-1, the J gene TRBJ2-7; TRBD2 aligns across 11 bases. J lost 3 bases, V lost 7 bases, and 8 bases had no gene match. CDR1 and CDR2 (germline): MNHNS, SASEGT. The CDR3 is 15 amino acids. CDR3 protein: CASNQPGLAVYEQYF. The CDR3 nucleotides are TGTGCCAGCAACCAACCGGGACTAGCGGTCTACGAGCAGTACTTC.

The V call is TRBV2, the J call TRBJ1-1, with D unresolved. The CDR3 is 12 residues long. From germline, CDR1 is SNHLY and CDR2 FYNNEI. V lost 4 bases to trimming and J lost 11 bases, with 14 bases between them. The CDR3 DNA follows: TGTGCCAGCAGTGTTGGGTTCAACCTCGCTTTCTTT. Its translation is CASSVGFNLAFF.

This rearrangement joins TRBV11-2 to TRBJ2-2; a weak D match, TRBD2 (6 bases). V lost 5 bases, J lost 5 bases, and 27 bases lay in between. The V gene's germline CDR1 is SGHAT and CDR2 FQNNGV. The CDR3 is 19 residues long. CDR3 region: CASSRTHFTRGLGTGELFF. As DNA, the CDR3 is TGTGCCAGCAGCCGTACCCATTTTACTAGGGGACTGGGAACCGGGGAGCTGTTTTTT.

This chain uses TRBV6-5 with TRBJ1-1, with 7 bases identical to TRBD1. The V and J ends lost 6 bases and 3 bases, in that order; junction bases with no gene match: 7. The CDR3 consists of 14 residues. CDR1 and CDR2 (germline): MNHEY, SVGAGI. This chain's CDR3 is CASSEGGQYTEAFF. The DNA for the CDR3 is TGTGCCAGCAGCGAAGGGGGCCAGTACACTGAAGCTTTCTTT.

This clone has just one count. V and J are TRBV6-5 and TRBJ2-7; 8 bases align to TRBD2. The germline V gene encodes CDR1 MNHEY and CDR2 SVGAGI. V trimming: 10 bases; J trimming: 6 bases; junction bases outside the gene matches: 8. The CDR3 contains 12 residues. In DNA, the CDR3 is TGTGCCACCACGGGGGGGGGAGGCGAGCAGTACTTC. It specifies CATTGGGGEQYF.

This chain uses TRBV2 with TRBJ1-4, with D maybe TRBD1 (5 bases). CDR1 is SNHLY and CDR2 is FYNNEI in the germline V gene. V was clipped by 7 bases and J by 8 bases, with 20 bases between them. CDR3 length equals 15 residues. The CDR3: CASTSSGTVNEKLFF. Written as DNA, the CDR3 is TGTGCCAGCACTAGTTCCGGGACTGTAAACGAAAAACTGTTTTTT. The full variable domain, with the rest looked up from reference TRBV2 and TRBJ1-4, is EPEVTQTPSHQVTQMGQEVILRCVPISNHLYFYWYRQILGQKVEFLVSFYNNEISEKSEIFDDQFSVERPDGSNFTLKIRSTKLEDSAMYFCASTSSGTVNEKLFFGSGTQLSVL.